This T cell receptor (beta chain) was recovered during a study of cytomegalovirus exposure and HLA in healthy donors. Looking at the study overall: The approximately 120 validation repertoires, a later analysis reported, used the same platform as the approximately 700 first-cohort repertoires.

The protocol was immunoSEQ multiplex PCR, while the TCRdb copy is restricted to in-frame clones and leaves out a portion. The sample includes about 170,000 clones, around 85% seen only once; the top ten take roughly 5.7%. This CDR3 region has 15 residues. Germline V gives CDR1 MNHEY, CDR2 SVGAGI. The V gene lost 3 bases and the J gene lost 7 bases, with 18 bases spanning the gap. In the case of this clone: Its antigen is still unknown.

The donors were members of the validation cohort comprising some 130 subjects, separate from the approximately 630-subject first cohort. Whole-study results and caveats: One later analysis, an examination of the 120 or so validation repertoires, found that first-cohort TCR clusters tended to co-occur in them. Overall, approximately 150 TCR beta chains were annotated as cytomegalovirus-associated.

The chain combines TRBV6-5 with TRBJ1-2; no firm D call. The receptor's source is a woman between 25 and 40 years old in good health and CMV-seronegative. The sequencing sample was made of PBMCs. The CDR3 region is CASSYDTGTRRGYTF. The CDR3 DNA reads TGTGCCAGCAGTTATGACACGGGCACAAGACGTGGCTACACCTTC.